Below, 30 T cell receptor beta chains from the same sample are listed, as sequenced in a study of T-cell reconstitution after alpha-beta-depleted transplantation in children. It was with unique molecular identifiers that the TCRbeta library was prepared. TCRdb reprocessed the PCR reads with MiXCR, giving one entry per CDR3 protein. Counted here are about 640,000 distinct CDR3 sequences, roughly 15% occurring once; the ten biggest clones make up 1.1%. The material was PBMCs from the stem cell graft donor, obtained from the stem cell graft. The receptor source for this set is a human donor who donated a stem cell graft to a child with acute myeloid leukemia.

In this sample, this clonotype turned up many times. This rearrangement joins TRBV6-5 to TRBJ2-2, with TRBD1 as a possible D gene (5 bases). Germline values: CDR1 MNHEY, CDR2 SVGAGI. Trimming stripped 2 bases from V and 1 base from J, with 8 bases between. The CDR3 length is 15 residues. This CDR3 is CASSYNRRNTGELFF. CDR3 in DNA: TGTGCCAGCAGTTACAACAGGAGGAACACCGGGGAGCTGTTTTTT.

The chain joins TRBV15 to TRBJ1-1; the D is unclear. V lost 0 bases and J lost 4, with 9 bases in between. Germline V gene sequence: CDR1 LNHNV, CDR2 YYDKDF (reference sequence). This CDR3 contains 14 residues. The CDR3 region is CATSRDRKGTEAFF. The DNA for the CDR3 is TGTGCCACCAGCAGAGATCGGAAGGGCACTGAAGCTTTCTTT.

This clonotype occurred many times. J is TRBJ2-5 and V is TRBV29-1; D perhaps matches TRBD1 (6 bases). V was clipped by 7 bases and J by 3 bases, with 15 bases between them. Germline CDR1 reads SQVTM; CDR2 reads ANQGSEA. This CDR3 is 13 amino acids long. The CDR3 protein is CSGSTGKKETQYF. CDR3 coding DNA: TGCAGCGGGAGTACAGGGAAGAAAGAGACCCAGTACTTC.

The chain couples TRBV20-1 to TRBJ2-7; D is uncertain. V lost 3 bases, J lost 1 base, and 16 bases lay in between. Germline V gene lookup returns CDR1 DFQATT and CDR2 SNEGSKA (reference sequence). CDR3 length: 15 amino acids. The DNA for the CDR3 is TGCAGTGCTAGTGAAGACTGGACGGATTCCTACGAGCAGTACTTC. Translation gives CSASEDWTDSYEQYF.

This chain connects TRBV5-1 to TRBJ1-1; D is unclear. The CDR3 runs to 13 residues. Trimming took off 4 bases at V and 5 bases at J, with 12 bases between the two ends. Germline CDR1 reads SGHRS; CDR2 reads YFSETQ. CDR3 amino acids: CASSADVPTEAFF. CDR3 nucleotide sequence: TGCGCCAGCAGCGCCGACGTCCCTACTGAAGCTTTCTTT.

The rearrangement uses TRBV6-1 and TRBJ2-5; TRBD2 agrees at 11 bases. Germline trimming cut 9 bases from V and 0 bases from J; bases unmatched to any gene: 6. The CDR3 totals 15 residues. Germline V gene data show CDR1 as MNHNS and CDR2 as SASEGT. The CDR3 sequence is CASRLAGTYQETQYF. CDR3 sequence (DNA): TGTGCCAGTAGACTAGCGGGGACTTACCAAGAGACCCAGTACTTC.

Concerning this clonotype: With a much larger clone just one base away, this may be a read error. The V gene is TRBV5-1, the J gene TRBJ2-5; D possibly corresponds to TRBD2 (6 bases). CDR1 SGHRS and CDR2 YFSETQ come from the germline V gene. The CDR3 has 16 amino acids. The CDR3, as DNA: TGCTCCAGCAGCTTGTTAATGGGTGGGAGGCAAGAGACCCAGTACTTC. This codes for CSSSLLMGGRQETQYF.

This clonotype was seen only a few times. The chain employs TRBV20-1 and TRBJ2-1; D is unclear. Germline assignment: CDR1 DFQATT and CDR2 SNEGSKA (reference sequence). Trimming left V 1 base short and J 9 bases short, with 16 bases between. This CDR3 contains 14 residues. The CDR3 DNA reads as TGCAGTGCTAGAGGGGCAGGTCCTTGGGGTGAGCAGTTCTTC. Amino acid sequence: CSARGAGPWGEQFF.

This clonotype appeared many times. V is TRBV29-1 and J is TRBJ2-7; no firm D call. There are 10 residues in the CDR3. Trimming shortened V by 6 bases and J by 3 bases, and 6 bases separated the two germline ends. The germline CDR1 and CDR2 sequences are SQVTM and ANQGSEA. The CDR3 DNA is TGCAGCGTACTCTACTACGAGCAGTACTTC. This sequence encodes CSVLYYEQYF.

The chain couples TRBV4-3 to TRBJ2-1; 9 bases agree with TRBD2. Germline values: CDR1 LGHNA, CDR2 YSLEER. This CDR3 has 15 amino acids. The V segment lost 0 bases and the J segment 7 bases; nucleotides outside the gene matches: 4. CDR3 DNA: TGCGCCAGCAGCCAAGAGGGGACTAGCTGGAATGAGCAGTTCTTC. As protein: CASSQEGTSWNEQFF.

The sample holds a few counts of this clonotype. J is TRBJ2-4 and V is TRBV25-1, with a tentative D call TRBD2 (6 bases). Germline loops: CDR1 MGHDK, CDR2 SYGVNS. Trimming stripped 2 bases from V and 8 bases from J, with 13 bases between. This CDR3 is built from 14 residues. The CDR3 DNA reads TGTGCCAGCAGTGAAATGGGGAGGATGGACATTCAGTACTTC. This translates into CASSEMGRMDIQYF.

Ten or more counts support this clonotype. The rearrangement uses TRBV29-1 and TRBJ2-3; possibly TRBD2 for D (6 bases). This CDR3 is built from 15 residues. The V and J ends lost 5 bases and 0 bases respectively, with 15 bases between them. Germline CDR1 reads SQVTM; CDR2 reads ANQGSEA. The CDR3 DNA follows: TGCAGCGTTCCACCCCGGGGGACCAGCACAGATACGCAGTATTTT. Translating gives CSVPPRGTSTDTQYF.

This clonotype was picked up many times. This chain joins TRBV20-1 and TRBJ1-4; TRBD1 might be the D (6 bases). The germline CDR1 and CDR2 sequences are DFQATT and SNEGSKA (reference sequence). This CDR3 has 13 amino acids. Trimming stripped 6 bases from V and 7 bases from J, with 15 bases between. The CDR3 loop reads CSAEDRLSEKLFF. In nucleotides, the CDR3 is TGCAGTGCCGAAGACAGGTTGAGTGAAAAACTGTTTTTT.

This clonotype was counted at least ten times. The V call is TRBV12-3 or TRBV12-4, the J call TRBJ2-2; 7 nucleotides line up with TRBD1. This CDR3 has 14 residues. J was trimmed by 3 bases and V by 6 bases; bases with no gene match: 4. The CDR3: CASRPTGDTGELFF. CDR3 in DNA: TGTGCCAGCAGGCCTACAGGGGACACCGGGGAGCTGTTTTTT.

In its sample, this clonotype was seen a few times. The rearrangement links TRBV7-9 to TRBJ1-2, with 12 positions matching TRBD1. The length of the CDR3 is 15 residues. V lost 5 bases to trimming and J lost 6 bases; unmatched junction nucleotides: 7. Germline loops: CDR1 SEHNR, CDR2 FQNEAQ (reference sequence). In nucleotides, the CDR3 is TGTGCCAGCAGCCTCCGGGACAGGGGGCGGAATGGCTACACCTTC. As protein: CASSLRDRGRNGYTF.

This clonotype turned up a few times. This rearrangement joins TRBV5-1 to TRBJ1-3, with D unresolved. This CDR3 spans 13 amino acids. V was pared by 8 bases and J by 2 bases, with 11 bases between. Germline CDR1 SGHRS, CDR2 YFSETQ. CDR3: CASREGTGNTIYF. CDR3 nucleotide sequence: TGCGCCAGTAGAGAAGGTACTGGAAACACCATATATTTT.

In its sample, this clonotype was seen a few times. This chain connects TRBV12-3 or TRBV12-4 to TRBJ1-4, with 8 nucleotides matching TRBD1. Losses at the gene ends were 6 bases for V and 3 bases for J; bases not matched to a gene: 3. The CDR3 sequence is 14 residues long. Written as DNA, the CDR3 is TGTGCCAGCAGCTTACAGGGGGCTAATGAAAAACTGTTTTTT. It codes for CASSLQGANEKLFF.

The chain is built from TRBV6-5 and TRBJ2-1; either TRBD1 or TRBD2 may fit D (5 bases each). Germline V gives CDR1 MNHEY, CDR2 SVGAGI. CDR3 length: 13 amino acids. The germline V and J ends were trimmed by 2 bases and 9 bases, with 11 bases remaining between them. CDR3 DNA: TGTGCCAGCAGTTACGGCAGGGAGATTGAGCAGTTCTTC. It is translated as CASSYGREIEQFF.

This sequence joins TRBV7-8 and TRBJ2-6; D call uncertain. Trimming removed 2 bases from V and 0 bases from J, with 8 bases in between. The CDR3 has 16 residues. CDR1 is SGHVS, CDR2 FQNEAQ, per germline. DNA for the CDR3: TGTGCCAGCAGCTTAACTGTTAGCTCTGGGGCCAACGTCCTGACTTTC. Its translation: CASSLTVSSGANVLTF.

In this sample, this clonotype turned up many times. One end of the junction fails to match germline, which may point to a read error. The J gene is TRBJ1-1, the V gene TRBV28, with D possibly matching TRBD1 (5 bases). The CDR3 has 10 residues. CDR1 and CDR2 (germline): MDHEN, SYDVKM. CDR3 region: CASSSGLPRW. The CDR3 DNA follows: TGTGCCAGCAGCTCGGGACTCCCTAGGTGG.

The chain combines TRBV5-1 with TRBJ2-2; D ambiguous. Germline assignment: CDR1 SGHRS and CDR2 YFSETQ. The CDR3 is 14 amino acids. V was pared by 0 bases and J by 6 bases, with 9 bases between. CDR3 region: CASSLDRASGELFF. The CDR3 DNA follows: TGCGCCAGCAGCTTGGATAGGGCCTCCGGGGAGCTGTTTTTT.

This clonotype was found a few times. The V call is TRBV30, the J call TRBJ2-7, with TRBD2 as a possible D gene (5 bases). Germline CDR1 reads GTSNPN; CDR2 reads SVGIG (reference sequence). The ends were cut back, 0 bases at V and 8 bases at J, with 17 bases in the middle. The CDR3 consists of 14 residues. CDR3 nucleotide sequence: TGTGCCTGGAGTGTCACCGGGAAGGGTTGGCAGCAGTACTTC. It yields the protein CAWSVTGKGWQQYF.

This clonotype was seen ten or more times. This chain connects TRBV7-9 to TRBJ1-2; no definite D call. This CDR3 has 13 amino acids. Trimming cost V 5 bases and J 7 bases, with 14 bases left between them. In germline, CDR1 is SEHNR, CDR2 FQNEAQ (reference sequence). The CDR3 DNA is TGTGCCAGCAGCCCCCCCGTAAGGATTGGCTACACCTTC. It yields the protein CASSPPVRIGYTF.

The V call is TRBV7-2, the J call TRBJ2-4; D possibly corresponds to TRBD2 (5 bases). In germline, CDR1 is SGHTA, CDR2 FQGNSA. This CDR3 spans 15 amino acids. The V end was cut by 5 bases, the J end by 3 bases, with 14 bases between. This CDR3 is CASSPPGNYKNIQYF. As DNA, the CDR3 is TGTGCCAGCAGCCCCCCCGGGAACTACAAAAACATTCAGTACTTC.

The chain employs TRBV11-2 and TRBJ1-5, with D unclear. V was trimmed by 5 bases and J by 3 bases, leaving 11 bases between them. Per germline, CDR1 SGHAT and CDR2 FQNNGV. The CDR3 runs 14 residues. The CDR3 nucleotides are TGTGCCAGCAGCCCCGGGAGAACCAATCAGCCCCAGCATTTT. Encoded protein: CASSPGRTNQPQHF.

The V call is TRBV25-1, the J call TRBJ1-2; D is uncertain. The CDR3 has 11 residues. Looked up from germline, CDR1 is MGHDK and CDR2 is SYGVNS. Trimming shortened V by 4 bases and J by 9 bases, and 9 bases separated the two germline ends. CDR3 sequence: CASSGGRSYTF. Written as DNA, the CDR3 is TGTGCCAGCAGTGGTGGGAGGAGCTACACCTTC.

The chain employs TRBV10-2 and TRBJ2-7; D tentatively fits TRBD1 or TRBD2 (6 bases each). CDR1 is WSHSY, CDR2 SAAADI, per germline. This CDR3 comprises 14 residues. V was pared by 1 base and J by 7 bases, with 14 bases between. CDR3 loop: CASSELRGRGEQYF. The CDR3 bases are TGCGCCAGCAGTGAGTTGCGGGGAAGGGGGGAGCAGTACTTC.

This clonotype showed up many times. V usage is TRBV4-3 and J usage is TRBJ2-5; D may be TRBD2 (6 bases). Germline V gene lookup returns CDR1 LGHNA and CDR2 YSLEER. The CDR3 runs 13 residues. V was clipped by 2 bases and J by 4 bases, with 8 bases between them. This chain's CDR3 is CASSQRLGETQYF. CDR3 bases: TGCGCCAGCAGCCAACGACTAGGAGAGACCCAGTACTTC.

This clonotype was counted a few times. The chain has TRBV20-1 and TRBJ2-7, with TRBD2 matching over 9 bases. Germline-derived CDR1 and CDR2 are DFQATT and SNEGSKA (reference sequence). The CDR3 has 13 residues. Here the CDR3 reads CRVGGGVHYEQYV. CDR3 nucleotides: TGCCGTGTGGGCGGGGGGGTCCACTACGAGCAGTACGTC.

This clonotype was observed many times. The chain combines TRBV11-3 with TRBJ1-1; TRBD1 matches 8 bases. Looked up from germline, CDR1 is SGHNT and CDR2 is YENEEA. J gave up 4 bases and V 2 bases, and 18 bases lay outside the gene matches. This CDR3 region has 19 residues. Here the CDR3 reads CASSLLGAGTGLGGTEAFF. For the CDR3, the DNA is TGTGCCAGCAGCTTACTGGGCGCGGGGACAGGTCTAGGGGGCACTGAAGCTTTCTTT.